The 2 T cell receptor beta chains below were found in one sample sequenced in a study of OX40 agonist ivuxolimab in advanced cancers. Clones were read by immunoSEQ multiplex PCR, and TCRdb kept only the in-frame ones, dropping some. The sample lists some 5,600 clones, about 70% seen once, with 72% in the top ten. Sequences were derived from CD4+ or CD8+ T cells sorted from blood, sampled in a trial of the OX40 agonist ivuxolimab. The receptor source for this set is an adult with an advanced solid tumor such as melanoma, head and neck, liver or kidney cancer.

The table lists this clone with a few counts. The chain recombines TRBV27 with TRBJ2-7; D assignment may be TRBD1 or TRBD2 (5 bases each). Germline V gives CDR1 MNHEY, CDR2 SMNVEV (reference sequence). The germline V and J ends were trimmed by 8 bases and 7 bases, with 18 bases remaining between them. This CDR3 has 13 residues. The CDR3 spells CASRTGAWGEQYF. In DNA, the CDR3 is TGTGCCAGCCGCACCGGAGCCTGGGGGGAGCAGTACTTC.

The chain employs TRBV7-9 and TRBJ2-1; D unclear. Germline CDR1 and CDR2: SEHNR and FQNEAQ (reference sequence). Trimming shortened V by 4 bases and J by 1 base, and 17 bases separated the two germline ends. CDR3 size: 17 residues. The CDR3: CASSSTDRVGSYNEQFF. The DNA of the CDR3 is TGTGCCAGCAGCTCAACCGACCGGGTCGGGTCCTACAATGAGCAGTTCTTC.